Detailed here is one TCR beta chain. Both 60 Vbeta primers and 13 Jbeta primers went into the PCR. Sequencing was performed with immunoSEQ multiplex PCR; in TCRdb, only in-frame clones are kept and a portion is missing. The table shows over 100,000 clones, with 70% to 85% occurring only once. This sample was taken from a study of cytomegalovirus exposure and HLA in healthy donors. This CDR3 comprises 16 residues. Germline-derived CDR1 and CDR2 are KGHSH and LQKENI. Deletions cut 3 bases from V and 9 bases from J, with 20 bases between. The sequenced material came from PBMCs. This chain uses TRBV18 with TRBJ2-2; TRBD1 is a possible D gene (5 bases). The TCR was taken from a woman younger than 35 in good health and CMV-seropositive. This CDR3 reads CASSPTITGPSRELFF. Written as DNA, the CDR3 is TGTGCCAGCTCACCCACAATTACAGGACCATCCCGGGAGCTGTTTTTT.